The 22 T cell receptor beta chains given below trace back to one sample, sequenced in a study of T cell responses to AZD1222 COVID-19 vaccine. The data were produced by immunoSEQ multiplex PCR, yet TCRdb's version contains in-frame clones alone and is incomplete. The data show about 120,000 clones, 85% to 95% seen once. Sequencing used peripheral blood, obtained on day 0 of AZD1222 vaccination. These receptors originate from an adult in good health.

V gene TRBV4-1 combines with J gene TRBJ2-2; TRBD2 aligns across 9 bases. The trim removed 0 bases at V and 3 bases at J, leaving 11 bases unmatched. The V gene's germline CDR1 is MGHRA and CDR2 YSYEKL. This CDR3 has 19 amino acids. The CDR3: CASSQEGLAGAVDTGELFF. CDR3 DNA: TGCGCCAGCAGCCAAGAGGGACTAGCCGGGGCGGTGGACACCGGGGAGCTGTTTTTT.

This rearrangement joins TRBV29-1 to TRBJ2-7, with 7 bases lining up with TRBD1. Germline V CDR1 and CDR2: SQVTM, ANQGSEA. V was pared by 5 bases and J by 5 bases, with 9 bases of the junction left unmatched. There are 13 residues in the CDR3. The CDR3 region has the DNA TGCAGCGTTCAGGACAGGACAATCCACGAGCAGTACTTC. Its protein product is CSVQDRTIHEQYF.

The chain couples TRBV28 to TRBJ1-4, with D tentatively TRBD1 (5 bases). The CDR3 sequence is 16 residues long. Germline V lookup: CDR1 MDHEN, CDR2 SYDVKM. V was clipped by 6 bases and J by 12 bases, with 26 bases between them. CDR3 amino acids: CASRPDRAKYVGELFF. The CDR3 DNA reads as TGTGCCAGCAGACCCGACAGAGCCAAGTACGTGGGGGAACTGTTTTTT.

This rearrangement joins TRBV7-2 to TRBJ1-6, with 8 bases that match TRBD1. Losses at the gene ends were 1 base for V and 10 bases for J; bases not matched to a gene: 18. The CDR3 consists of 19 residues. The germline gives CDR1 SGHTA, CDR2 FQGNSA. The CDR3: CASSLGGTGSSFSRSPLHF. The CDR3 DNA reads TGTGCCAGCAGCTTAGGGGGGACAGGCTCTTCCTTCTCGCGATCACCCCTCCACTTT.

The V gene is TRBV4-1, the J gene TRBJ2-7; 8 positions agree with TRBD2. V was clipped by 1 base and J by 6 bases; unmatched bases: 5. Looked up from germline, CDR1 is MGHRA and CDR2 is YSYEKL. CDR3 length: 14 residues. The CDR3 sequence: CASSQAGGLFEQYF. In DNA, the CDR3 is TGCGCCAGCAGCCAAGCGGGAGGGTTGTTCGAGCAGTACTTC.

The CDR3 spells CASSEWRGGTDTQYF. CDR3 nucleotide sequence: TGTGCCAGCAGTGAATGGCGGGGGGGCACAGATACGCAGTATTTT. The chain joins TRBV6-1 to TRBJ2-3, with 8 bases lining up with TRBD2. V shed 2 bases, J shed 1 base, and the junction held 2 bases outside the gene matches. Germline CDR1 and CDR2: MNHNS and SASEGT. The CDR3 sequence is 15 residues long.

The chain has TRBV11-2 and TRBJ1-4, with 11 positions matching TRBD1. V lost 3 bases to trimming and J lost 7 bases; unmatched junction nucleotides: 7. Germline V gene lookup returns CDR1 SGHAT and CDR2 FQNNGV. This CDR3 is built from 16 residues. The CDR3 nucleotides read TGTGCCAGCAGCTTCGGGACAGGGGGAACCTTTGAAAAACTGTTTTTT. This gives the protein CASSFGTGGTFEKLFF.

This rearrangement joins TRBV28 to TRBJ2-3, with D unresolved. The CDR3 runs to 13 residues. V lost 2 bases, J lost 2 bases, and 5 bases lay in between. In germline, CDR1 is MDHEN, CDR2 SYDVKM. The CDR3 DNA reads as TGTGCCAGCAGTTTAGGTTACACAGATACGCAGTATTTT. Its translation: CASSLGYTDTQYF.

This clone was recorded only once. The chain combines TRBV28 with TRBJ2-7; D gene unclear. The length of the CDR3 is 12 residues. CDR1 and CDR2 from the germline V gene are MDHEN and SYDVKM. Trimming took 6 bases from V and 6 from J, leaving 12 bases between them. The CDR3 spells CASRALGSEQYF. CDR3 DNA sequence: TGTGCCAGCAGAGCCCTTGGGTCCGAGCAGTACTTC.

As regards this clone: Germline is not matched at one junction end, which may reflect a read error. The chain uses TRBV11-3 and TRBJ2-7, with D unresolved. The CDR3 consists of 13 residues. Germline V gene sequence: CDR1 SGHNT, CDR2 YENEEA. This CDR3 is CASSLLQYYGQYF. The CDR3 coding sequence is TGTGCCAGCAGCTTGTTACAGTACTACGGGCAGTACTTC. The whole variable domain, remainder taken from reference TRBV11-3 and TRBJ2-7, is EAGVVQSPRYKIIEKKQPVAFWCNPISGHNTLYWYLQNLGQGPELLIRYENEEAVDDSQLPKDRFSAERLKGVDSTLKIQPAELGDSAVYLCASSLLQYYGQYFGPGTRLTVT.

The chain carries TRBV2 and TRBJ2-7; D is undetermined. Germline CDR1 is SNHLY and CDR2 is FYNNEI. V shed 7 bases and J shed 0 bases, with 7 bases lying between them. The CDR3 sequence is 12 residues long. The CDR3 coding sequence is TGTGCCAGCATTGGGGTCTCCTACGAGCAGTACTTC. Translated, it gives CASIGVSYEQYF. Full variable domain (outside the CDR3, taken from reference TRBV2 and TRBJ2-7): EPEVTQTPSHQVTQMGQEVILRCVPISNHLYFYWYRQILGQKVEFLVSFYNNEISEKSEIFDDQFSVERPDGSNFTLKIRSTKLEDSAMYFCASIGVSYEQYFGPGTRLTVT.

The chain joins TRBV7-9 to TRBJ1-2; D unclear. CDR3 length equals 11 residues. Per the germline V gene, CDR1 is SEHNR and CDR2 is FQNEAQ (reference sequence). The ends were cut back, 11 bases at V and 6 bases at J, with 13 bases in the middle. The CDR3 sequence is CAHESRHGYTF. In DNA, the CDR3 is TGTGCCCACGAAAGCCGGCATGGCTACACCTTC.

The V and J genes are TRBV5-4 and TRBJ1-3, with TRBD1 as a possible D gene (5 bases). CDR3 length: 14 amino acids. With 0 bases removed from V and 4 bases from J, the gap between germline ends came to 8 bases. The germline V gene encodes CDR1 SGHNT and CDR2 YYREEE (reference sequence). The CDR3 spells CASSLAGPGNTIYF. The DNA for the CDR3 is TGTGCCAGCAGCTTGGCAGGGCCCGGAAACACCATATATTTT.

This clone was counted a single time. This chain links TRBV28 with TRBJ1-1; D is unresolved. V dropped 11 bases and J dropped 6 bases, with 19 bases sitting between them. The CDR3 extends over 13 amino acids. Germline V gene sequence: CDR1 MDHEN, CDR2 SYDVKM. The CDR3 is CASLRKRPAEAFF. The CDR3 DNA follows: TGTGCCTCCCTCAGAAAACGGCCCGCTGAAGCTTTCTTT.

The CDR3 DNA sequence: TGTGCCAGCAAACCTGACCGGAACACTGAAGCTTTCTTT. Amino acids: CASKPDRNTEAFF. The rearrangement joins TRBV28 to TRBJ1-1; D gene unclear. CDR1 is MDHEN, CDR2 SYDVKM, per germline. The CDR3 spans 13 residues. The ends were cut back, 7 bases at V and 1 base at J, with 10 bases in the middle. The whole variable domain, remainder taken from reference TRBV28 and TRBJ1-1, is DVKVTQSSRYLVKRTGEKVFLECVQDMDHENMFWYRQDPGLGLRLIYFSYDVKMKEKGDIPEGYSVSREKKERFSLILESASTNQTSMYLCASKPDRNTEAFFGQGTRLTVV.

The chain couples TRBV7-9 to TRBJ2-2; TRBD1 matches at 7 bases. This CDR3 is 15 amino acids long. Looked up from germline, CDR1 is SEHNR and CDR2 is FQNEAQ (reference sequence). The V segment lost 5 bases and the J segment 2 bases; nucleotides outside the gene matches: 5. The chain's CDR3 is CASSPGQANTGELFF. Written as DNA, the CDR3 is TGTGCCAGCAGCCCCGGACAGGCCAACACCGGGGAGCTGTTTTTT.

This clone was seen only a few times. DNA of the CDR3: TGTGCCAGCTCACCCGACAGCTGGGAGCAGTACTTC. Its protein is CASSPDSWEQYF. The chain uses TRBV18 and TRBJ2-7; D perhaps matches TRBD1 (5 bases). V was clipped by 3 bases and J by 7 bases, with 10 bases between them. CDR1 and CDR2 (germline): KGHSH, LQKENI. The CDR3 extends over 12 amino acids.

The genes are TRBV4-1 and TRBJ1-2; D is uncertain. V lost 1 base to trimming and J lost 5 bases, with 14 bases between them. Germline CDR1 is MGHRA and CDR2 is YSYEKL. The CDR3 extends over 15 amino acids. In nucleotides, the CDR3 is TGCGCCAGCAGCCAAGGGGAGACGGACGGTTATGGCTACACCTTC. It codes for CASSQGETDGYGYTF.

This chain uses TRBV6-5 with TRBJ1-1; D is uncertain. Per the germline V gene, CDR1 is MNHEY and CDR2 is SVGAGI. The V end was cut by 6 bases, the J end by 0 bases, with 8 bases between. The CDR3 is 13 amino acids. The CDR3 bases are TGTGCCAGCAGGACCGACCTGAACACTGAAGCTTTCTTT. Translating gives CASRTDLNTEAFF.

Written as DNA, the CDR3 is TGTGCCAGCAGCTTTAGACAGGGGGCGGGATCTGGGGCCAACGTCCTGACTTTC. Its protein product is CASSFRQGAGSGANVLTF. V usage is TRBV5-5 and J usage is TRBJ2-6; 10 bases are a match to TRBD1. V was clipped by 2 bases and J by 1 base; unmatched bases: 6. The CDR3 is 18 amino acids. The germline gives CDR1 SGHKS, CDR2 YYEKEE (reference sequence).

This chain connects TRBV28 to TRBJ1-2; D remains ambiguous. Germline V gene data show CDR1 as MDHEN and CDR2 as SYDVKM. The CDR3 runs 15 residues. Trimming removed 6 bases from V and 8 bases from J, with 22 bases in between. As DNA, the CDR3 is TGTGCCAGCAGACCCAATCCTGGCGGGCGAAGAGGCTACACCTTC. It codes for CASRPNPGGRRGYTF.

This clone was counted between two and nine times. The chain combines TRBV5-4 with TRBJ1-3, with D hard to call. Germline assignment: CDR1 SGHNT and CDR2 YYREEE (reference sequence). V dropped 1 base and J dropped 4 bases, with 6 bases sitting between them. The CDR3 has 13 amino acids. CDR3: CASSLRSGNTIYF. For the CDR3, the DNA is TGTGCCAGCAGCTTGCGGTCCGGAAACACCATATATTTT. Full variable domain (rest looked up from reference TRBV5-4 and TRBJ1-3): ETGVTQSPTHLIKTRGQQVTLRCSSQSGHNTVSWYQQALGQGPQFIFQYYREEENGRGNFPPRFSGLQFPNYSSELNVNALELDDSALYLCASSLRSGNTIYFGEGSWLTVV.